This T cell receptor (beta chain) was captured in a study of blood T cells in healthy people across ages. The second PCR ran about 6 to 11 cycles with a sample-barcoded 5' primer and J-beta primers. TCRdb analysed the 5' RACE reads with MiXCR anew, one entry per CDR3 protein. The repertoire holds around 1.7 million distinct CDR3 sequences, with roughly 27% as singletons. Per-sample PBMC isolation yielded at least 6 million cells. In the case of this clonotype: The antigen remains undetermined.

Study-wide results and limits: Among T cells, TCR beta diversity per million cells dropped roughly linearly as age rose.

Unmatched junction bases numbered 9, after V lost 3 bases and J lost 8 bases. Germline CDR1 is SGHRS and CDR2 is YFSETQ. The CDR3 is 15 residues long. Sequencing was carried out using blood. The source is a woman in her 30s in good health. The genes are TRBV5-1 and TRBJ2-1; 9 bases fit TRBD1. CDR3 in DNA: TGCGCCAGCAGCTACCCGGACAGGGGAGGGGATGAGCAGTTCTTC. Encoded protein: CASSYPDRGGDEQFF.